The T cell receptor beta chain under discussion was sequenced for a study of cytomegalovirus exposure and HLA in healthy donors. Amplification used 60 Vbeta primers and 13 Jbeta primers. Assay: immunoSEQ multiplex PCR; the TCRdb copy retains only in-frame clones and omits some. The table shows some 130,000 clones, with 65% to 85% occurring only once. The CDR3 extends over 17 amino acids. Germline values: CDR1 SGHKS, CDR2 YYEKEE (reference sequence). Between the trimmed V and J ends, which lost 4 bases and 6 bases, there was a span of 25 bases. Specimen: PBMCs. The chain links TRBV5-5 to TRBJ1-2, with a tentative D call TRBD1 (5 bases). The origin of this receptor is a boy aged 5-17 years in good health and CMV-seronegative. CDR3 loop: CASSLIGGAALGHGYTF. In nucleotides, the CDR3 is TGTGCCAGCAGCCTCATCGGCGGGGCGGCTTTAGGGCATGGCTACACCTTC.